This T cell receptor beta chain was captured in a study of blood T cell repertoires in COVID-19. Study as a whole: Samples came from the United States, Italy and Spain, spanning acute and convalescent COVID-19.

Unmatched junction bases numbered 4, after V lost 8 bases and J lost 8 bases. CDR3 size: 11 residues. Germline V CDR1 and CDR2: MDHEN, SYDVKM. Methods used by the authors: Using reference gene primer amplification, nucleated cell counts were estimated. Libraries were prepared by immunoSEQ multiplex PCR; TCRdb keeps only in-frame clonotypes and omits some of them. V, J and clone size reflect that table, while D and trimming were determined from the DNA. The table lists about 150,000 clones, about four fifths of them singletons. This TCR derives from a woman over 75 with acute or convalescent COVID-19. The sample consisted of peripheral blood. This sequence joins TRBV28 and TRBJ1-2; 8 positions match TRBD1. DNA for the CDR3: TGTGCCAGCGGACAGGGTGGCGGCTACACCTTC. Translating it yields CASGQGGGYTF.